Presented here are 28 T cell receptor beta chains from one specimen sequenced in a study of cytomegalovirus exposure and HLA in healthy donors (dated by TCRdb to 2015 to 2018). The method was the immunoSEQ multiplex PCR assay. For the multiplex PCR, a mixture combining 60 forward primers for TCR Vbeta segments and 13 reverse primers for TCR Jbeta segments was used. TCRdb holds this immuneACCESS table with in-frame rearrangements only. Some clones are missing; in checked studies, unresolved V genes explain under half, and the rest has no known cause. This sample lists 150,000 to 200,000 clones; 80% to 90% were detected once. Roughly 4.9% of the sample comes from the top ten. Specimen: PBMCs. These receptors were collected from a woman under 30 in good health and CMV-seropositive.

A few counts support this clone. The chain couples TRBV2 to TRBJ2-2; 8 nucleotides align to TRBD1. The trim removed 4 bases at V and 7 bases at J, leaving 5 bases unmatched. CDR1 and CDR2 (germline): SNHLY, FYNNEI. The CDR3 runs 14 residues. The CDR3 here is CASSAQGAGGELFF. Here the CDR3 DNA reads TGTGCCAGCAGTGCTCAGGGGGCCGGCGGGGAGCTGTTTTTT.

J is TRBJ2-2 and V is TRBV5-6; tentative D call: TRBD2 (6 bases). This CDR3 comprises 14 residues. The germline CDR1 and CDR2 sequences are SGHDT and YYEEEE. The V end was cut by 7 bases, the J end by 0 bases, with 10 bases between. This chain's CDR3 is CASLEGTNTGELFF. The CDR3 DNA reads TGTGCCAGCTTGGAGGGAACGAACACCGGGGAGCTGTTTTTT.

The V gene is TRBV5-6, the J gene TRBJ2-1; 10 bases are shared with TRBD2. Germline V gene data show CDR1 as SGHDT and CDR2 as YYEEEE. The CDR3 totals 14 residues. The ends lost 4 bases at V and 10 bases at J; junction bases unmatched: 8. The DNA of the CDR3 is TGTGCCAGCAGCAAAAGCGGGGGGGCTGGGGAGCAGTTCTTC. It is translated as CASSKSGGAGEQFF.

CDR3: CASSTQVENTEAFF. CDR3 in DNA: TGTGCCAGTAGTACGCAGGTGGAGAACACTGAAGCTTTCTTT. The chain recombines TRBV19 with TRBJ1-1; D ambiguous. V lost 4 bases and J lost 1, with 10 bases in between. The CDR3 is made up of 14 amino acids. The germline V gene has CDR1 LNHDA and CDR2 SQIVND (reference sequence).

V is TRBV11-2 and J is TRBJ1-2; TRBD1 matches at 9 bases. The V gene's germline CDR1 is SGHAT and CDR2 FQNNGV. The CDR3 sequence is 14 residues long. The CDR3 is CAIPSGQGNYGYTF. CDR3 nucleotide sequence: TGTGCTATTCCCTCGGGACAGGGTAACTATGGCTACACCTTC.

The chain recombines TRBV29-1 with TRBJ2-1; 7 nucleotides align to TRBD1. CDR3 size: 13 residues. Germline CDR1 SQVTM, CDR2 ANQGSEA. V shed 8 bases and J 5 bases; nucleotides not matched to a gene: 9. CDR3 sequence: CSLRDRYNNEQFF. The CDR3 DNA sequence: TGCAGCCTCCGGGACAGATATAACAATGAGCAGTTCTTC.

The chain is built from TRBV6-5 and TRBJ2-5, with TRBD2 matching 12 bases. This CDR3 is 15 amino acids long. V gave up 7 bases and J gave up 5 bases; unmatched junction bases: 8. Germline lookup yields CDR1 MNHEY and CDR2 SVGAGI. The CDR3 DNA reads TGTGCCAGCACGAGCGGGACTAGCGGGTGGGAGACCCAGTACTTC. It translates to CASTSGTSGWETQYF.

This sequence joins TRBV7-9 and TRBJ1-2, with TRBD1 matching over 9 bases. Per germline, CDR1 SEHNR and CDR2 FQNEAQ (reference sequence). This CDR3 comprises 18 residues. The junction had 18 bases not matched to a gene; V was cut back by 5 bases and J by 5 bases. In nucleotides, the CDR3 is TGTGCCAGCAGCCAAGTGGGGACAGGGTTTGACCGAATATATGGCTACACCTTC. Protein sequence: CASSQVGTGFDRIYGYTF.

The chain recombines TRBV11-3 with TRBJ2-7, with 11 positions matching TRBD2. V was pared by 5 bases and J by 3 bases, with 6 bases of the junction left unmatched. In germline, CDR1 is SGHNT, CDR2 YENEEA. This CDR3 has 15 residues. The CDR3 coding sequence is TGTGCCAGCAGCCTGGGACTAGCGGACTACTACGAGCAGTACTTC. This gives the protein CASSLGLADYYEQYF.

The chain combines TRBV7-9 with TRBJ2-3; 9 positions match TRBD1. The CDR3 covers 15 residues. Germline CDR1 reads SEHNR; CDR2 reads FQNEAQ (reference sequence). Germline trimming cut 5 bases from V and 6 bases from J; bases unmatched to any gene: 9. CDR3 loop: CASSIGQGYWDTQYF. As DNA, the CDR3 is TGTGCCAGCAGCATTGGACAGGGGTATTGGGATACGCAGTATTTT. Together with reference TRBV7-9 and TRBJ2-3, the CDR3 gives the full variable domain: DTGVSQNPRHKITKRGQNVTFRCDPISEHNRLYWYRQTLGQGPEFLTYFQNEAQLEKSRLLSDRFSAERPKGSFSTLEIQRTEQGDSAMYLCASSIGQGYWDTQYFGPGTRLTVL.

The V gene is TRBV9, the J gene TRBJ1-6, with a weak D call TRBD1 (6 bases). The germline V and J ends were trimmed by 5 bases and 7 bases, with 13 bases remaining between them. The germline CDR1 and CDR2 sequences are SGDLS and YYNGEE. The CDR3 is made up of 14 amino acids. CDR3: CASSPGQTNSPLHF. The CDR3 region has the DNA TGTGCCAGCAGTCCCGGACAGACGAATTCACCCCTCCACTTT.

CDR3 coding DNA: TGTGCCAGCAGCTCCGACCGGACAGGGGGGACCTACGAGCAGTACTTC. It yields the protein CASSSDRTGGTYEQYF. The V and J genes are TRBV7-2 and TRBJ2-7, with 10 bases aligning to TRBD1. Germline V lookup: CDR1 SGHTA, CDR2 FQGNSA. CDR3 size: 16 residues. V trimming: 4 bases; J trimming: 2 bases; junction bases outside the gene matches: 8.

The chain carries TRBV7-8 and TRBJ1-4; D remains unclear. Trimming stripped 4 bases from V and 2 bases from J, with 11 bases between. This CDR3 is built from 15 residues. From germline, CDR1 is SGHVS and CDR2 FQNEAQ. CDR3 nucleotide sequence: TGTGCCAGCAGCTCTCGCAGGTTTACTAATGAAAAACTGTTTTTT. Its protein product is CASSSRRFTNEKLFF.

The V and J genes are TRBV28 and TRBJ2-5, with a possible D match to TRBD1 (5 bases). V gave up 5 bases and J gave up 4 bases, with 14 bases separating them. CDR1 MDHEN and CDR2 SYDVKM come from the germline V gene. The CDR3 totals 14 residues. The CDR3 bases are TGTGCCAGCAGTGCACAGGATTTCAGAGAGACCCAGTACTTC. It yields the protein CASSAQDFRETQYF.

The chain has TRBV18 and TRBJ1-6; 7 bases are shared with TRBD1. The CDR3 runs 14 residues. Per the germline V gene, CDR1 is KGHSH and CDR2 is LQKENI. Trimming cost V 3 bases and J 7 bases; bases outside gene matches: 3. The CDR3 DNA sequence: TGTGCCAGCTCACCGGGACAGACCAATTCACCCCTCCACTTT. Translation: CASSPGQTNSPLHF.

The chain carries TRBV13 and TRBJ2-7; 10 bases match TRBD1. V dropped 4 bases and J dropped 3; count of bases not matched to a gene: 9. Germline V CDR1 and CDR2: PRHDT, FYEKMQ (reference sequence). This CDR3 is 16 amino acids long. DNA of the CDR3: TGTGCCAGCAGCTCCGGGACAGGGGAGCCCCTCTACGAGCAGTACTTC. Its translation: CASSSGTGEPLYEQYF.

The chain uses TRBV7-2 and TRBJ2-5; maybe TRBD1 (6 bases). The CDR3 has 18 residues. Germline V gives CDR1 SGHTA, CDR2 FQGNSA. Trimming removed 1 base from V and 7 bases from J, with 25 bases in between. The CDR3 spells CASSLVSIRDTLWGTQYF. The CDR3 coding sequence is TGTGCCAGCAGCTTAGTGTCGATCCGGGACACCTTATGGGGGACCCAGTACTTC.

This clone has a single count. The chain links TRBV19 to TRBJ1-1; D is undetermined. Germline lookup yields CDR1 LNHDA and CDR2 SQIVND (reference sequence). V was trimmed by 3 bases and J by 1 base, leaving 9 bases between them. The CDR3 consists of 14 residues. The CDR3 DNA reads TGTGCCAGTAGTATCGAGCTGTCGAACACTGAAGCTTTCTTT. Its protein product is CASSIELSNTEAFF.

The CDR3 loop is CAWSGGVGAYNSPLHF. The CDR3 DNA reads TGTGCCTGGAGTGGCGGGGTTGGGGCGTATAATTCACCCCTCCACTTT. The rearrangement joins TRBV30 to TRBJ1-6; possible D gene TRBD1, 5 bases. The germline gives CDR1 GTSNPN, CDR2 SVGIG (reference sequence). This CDR3 is built from 16 residues. The germline V and J ends were trimmed by 1 base and 4 bases, with 14 bases remaining between them.

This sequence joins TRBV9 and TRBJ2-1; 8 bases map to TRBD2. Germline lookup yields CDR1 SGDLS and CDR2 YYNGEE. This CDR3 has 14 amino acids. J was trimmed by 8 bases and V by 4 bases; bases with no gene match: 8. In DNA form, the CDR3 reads TGTGCCAGCAGCTCCGGGGGGGCCATAGATGAGCAGTTCTTC. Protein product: CASSSGGAIDEQFF.

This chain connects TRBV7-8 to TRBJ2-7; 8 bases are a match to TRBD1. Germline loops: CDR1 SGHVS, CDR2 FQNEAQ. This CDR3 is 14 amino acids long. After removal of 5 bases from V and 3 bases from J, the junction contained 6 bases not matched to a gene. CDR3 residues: CASSDHGTGYEQYF. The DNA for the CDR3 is TGTGCCAGCAGCGACCACGGGACAGGCTACGAGCAGTACTTC.

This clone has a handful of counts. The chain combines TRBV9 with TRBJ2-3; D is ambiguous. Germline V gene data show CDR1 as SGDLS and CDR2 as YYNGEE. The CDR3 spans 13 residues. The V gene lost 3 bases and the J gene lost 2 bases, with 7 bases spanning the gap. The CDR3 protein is CASSAPVTDTQYF. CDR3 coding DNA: TGTGCCAGCAGCGCCCCGGTCACAGATACGCAGTATTTT.

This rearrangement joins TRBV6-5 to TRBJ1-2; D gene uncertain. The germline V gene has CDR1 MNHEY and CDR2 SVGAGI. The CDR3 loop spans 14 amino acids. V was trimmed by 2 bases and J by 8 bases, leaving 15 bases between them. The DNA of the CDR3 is TGTGCCAGCAGTTACGCTTATGGGGAGGTGGGCTACACCTTC. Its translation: CASSYAYGEVGYTF.

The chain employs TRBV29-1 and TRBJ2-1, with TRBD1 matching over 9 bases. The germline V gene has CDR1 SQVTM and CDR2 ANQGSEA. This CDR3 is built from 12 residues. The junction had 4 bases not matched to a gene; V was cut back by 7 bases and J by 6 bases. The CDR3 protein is CSGGDRVNEQFF. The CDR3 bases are TGCAGCGGGGGGGACAGGGTCAATGAGCAGTTCTTC.

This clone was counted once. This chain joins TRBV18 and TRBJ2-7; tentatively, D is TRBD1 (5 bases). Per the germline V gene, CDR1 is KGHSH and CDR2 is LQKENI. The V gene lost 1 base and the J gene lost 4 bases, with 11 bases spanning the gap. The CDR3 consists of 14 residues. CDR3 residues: CASSPRQITYEQYF. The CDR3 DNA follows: TGTGCCAGCTCACCACGACAGATCACTTACGAGCAGTACTTC.

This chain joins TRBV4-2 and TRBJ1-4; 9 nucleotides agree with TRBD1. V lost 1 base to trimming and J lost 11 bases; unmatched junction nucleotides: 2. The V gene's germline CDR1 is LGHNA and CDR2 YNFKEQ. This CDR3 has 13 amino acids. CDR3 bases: TGTGCCAGCAGCCAAGGGGACAGGGTTAAACTGTTTTTT. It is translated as CASSQGDRVKLFF.

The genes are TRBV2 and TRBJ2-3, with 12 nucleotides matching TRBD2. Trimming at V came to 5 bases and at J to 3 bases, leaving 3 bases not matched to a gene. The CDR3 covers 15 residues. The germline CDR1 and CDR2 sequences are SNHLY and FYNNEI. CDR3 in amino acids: CASSLAGGPTDTQYF. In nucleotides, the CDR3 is TGTGCCAGCAGTCTAGCGGGGGGGCCAACAGATACGCAGTATTTT. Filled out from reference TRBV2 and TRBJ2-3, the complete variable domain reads EPEVTQTPSHQVTQMGQEVILRCVPISNHLYFYWYRQILGQKVEFLVSFYNNEISEKSEIFDDQFSVERPDGSNFTLKIRSTKLEDSAMYFCASSLAGGPTDTQYFGPGTRLTVL.

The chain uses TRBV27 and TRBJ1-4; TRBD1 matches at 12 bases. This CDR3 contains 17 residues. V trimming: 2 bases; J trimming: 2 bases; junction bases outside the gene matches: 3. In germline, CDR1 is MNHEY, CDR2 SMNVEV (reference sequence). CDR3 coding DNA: TGTGCCAGCAGTTTAGTGGGACAGGGGGCGACTAATGAAAAACTGTTTTTT. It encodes CASSLVGQGATNEKLFF.